This entry lists 30 T cell receptor beta chains sequenced from one sample in a study of radiotherapy plus CTLA-4 blockade in lung cancer. Sequenced by immunoSEQ multiplex PCR; TCRdb stores in-frame clones only, minus some. The sample holds around 70,000 clones, roughly three quarters seen once. Source: peripheral blood, taken from a patient treated with radiotherapy plus ipilimumab. These TCRs come from a human donor with non-small cell lung cancer whose response to radiotherapy plus ipilimumab could not be evaluated. Some clones in this sample may be carry-over from other donors' samples.

Only one count was recorded for this clone. J is TRBJ1-2 and V is TRBV29-1; 8 positions match TRBD1. The CDR3 totals 14 residues. Trimming at V came to 3 bases and at J to 5 bases, leaving 8 bases not matched to a gene. Germline CDR1 reads SQVTM; CDR2 reads ANQGSEA. CDR3 in DNA: TGCAGCGTTGAGGACGGACAGGGTACATATGGCTACACCTTC. Translating gives CSVEDGQGTYGYTF.

This clone has just one count. The CDR3 sequence is CASSLGSHNEKLFF. In nucleotides, the CDR3 is TGCGCCAGCAGCTTGGGCAGTCATAATGAAAAACTGTTTTTT. The chain links TRBV5-1 to TRBJ1-4; D is unclear. Germline V gene lookup returns CDR1 SGHRS and CDR2 YFSETQ. This CDR3 spans 14 amino acids. V was shortened by 0 bases and J by 4 bases, with 7 bases between the two germline ends.

The chain joins TRBV6-5 to TRBJ1-6; D not resolved. CDR3 length: 14 amino acids. Trimming removed 4 bases at V and 7 bases at J, with 11 bases between. In germline, CDR1 is MNHEY, CDR2 SVGAGI. CDR3: CASSSPGRNSPLHF. CDR3 bases: TGTGCCAGCAGTTCCCCGGGGAGAAATTCACCCCTCCACTTT.

The J gene is TRBJ2-3, the V gene TRBV7-8; the match to TRBD2 covers 7 bases. CDR3 size: 14 residues. The V and J ends lost 3 bases and 6 bases, in that order; junction bases with no gene match: 6. Germline lookup yields CDR1 SGHVS and CDR2 FQNEAQ. CDR3 region: CASSLGLGGDTQYF. Here the CDR3 DNA reads TGTGCCAGCAGCTTGGGGCTCGGGGGGGATACGCAGTATTTT.

V gene TRBV9 combines with J gene TRBJ2-5; tentative D call: TRBD1 (5 bases). V lost 0 bases and J lost 1, with 10 bases in between. Germline CDR1 SGDLS, CDR2 YYNGEE. The CDR3 spans 15 residues. The CDR3 region is CASSVATQGQETQYF. The CDR3 DNA reads as TGTGCCAGCAGCGTAGCTACTCAGGGCCAAGAGACCCAGTACTTC.

The V and J genes are TRBV7-2 and TRBJ2-7, with no clear D. Trimming left V 1 base short and J 0 bases short, with 10 bases between. Germline V gene lookup returns CDR1 SGHTA and CDR2 FQGNSA. The CDR3 runs to 15 residues. CDR3 in amino acids: CASSLGAAFSYEQYF. DNA for the CDR3: TGTGCCAGCAGCTTAGGAGCCGCGTTCTCCTACGAGCAGTACTTC.

This clone was counted between two and nine times. The rearrangement joins TRBV7-6 to TRBJ1-6; D unresolved. Per the germline V gene, CDR1 is SGHVS and CDR2 is FNYEAQ. The CDR3 runs 15 residues. V gave up 2 bases and J gave up 5 bases, with 10 bases separating them. CDR3 nucleotide sequence: TGTGCCAGCAGCTTACGCCAGGTTCATAATTCACCCCTCCACTTT. Translated: CASSLRQVHNSPLHF.

About this clone itself: This sample also contains other DNA sequences that code for the same CDR3. The genes are TRBV27 and TRBJ1-6, with D maybe TRBD1 (5 bases). The length of the CDR3 is 14 residues. The germline V and J ends were trimmed by 6 bases and 4 bases, with 10 bases remaining between them. The germline gives CDR1 MNHEY, CDR2 SMNVEV (reference sequence). The CDR3 loop is CASSPGTYNSPLHF. CDR3 in DNA: TGTGCCAGCAGCCCGGGGACTTATAATTCACCCCTCCACTTT.

This clone was observed a single time. The rearrangement uses TRBV7-9 and TRBJ2-3; 8 positions match TRBD2. V shed 4 bases, J shed 4 bases, and the junction held 10 bases outside the gene matches. CDR1 is SEHNR, CDR2 FQNEAQ, per germline (reference sequence). CDR3 length: 16 residues. The CDR3 DNA is TGTGCCAGCAGCTCCCATGGGCGGGGGGCAGCAGATACGCAGTATTTT. It is translated as CASSSHGRGAADTQYF.

This CDR3 reads CSVGWGGPEEQYF. DNA of the CDR3: TGCAGCGTTGGTTGGGGGGGGCCTGAGGAGCAGTACTTC. The genes are TRBV29-1 and TRBJ2-7; D perhaps matches TRBD2 (7 bases). The germline V gene has CDR1 SQVTM and CDR2 ANQGSEA. This CDR3 is built from 13 residues. V lost 4 bases and J 7 bases, leaving 17 bases between the germline ends.

This rearrangement joins TRBV15 to TRBJ1-2; 8 bases are a match to TRBD1. CDR3 size: 14 residues. Per the germline V gene, CDR1 is LNHNV and CDR2 is YYDKDF (reference sequence). The V and J ends lost 5 bases and 5 bases, in that order; junction bases with no gene match: 7. Here the CDR3 DNA reads TGTGCCACCAGCCCCCAGGGGGCCCCGTATGGCTACACCTTC. This encodes CATSPQGAPYGYTF.

V and J are TRBV4-2 and TRBJ2-1; 11 nucleotides match TRBD2. This CDR3 contains 18 residues. Germline V lookup: CDR1 LGHNA, CDR2 YNFKEQ. The trim removed 0 bases at V and 4 bases at J, leaving 8 bases unmatched. CDR3 sequence (DNA): TGTGCCAGCAGCCAAGATAACCCCAGACTAGCGGGGTACAATGAGCAGTTCTTC. Translating it yields CASSQDNPRLAGYNEQFF.

The chain combines TRBV15 with TRBJ2-2; D may be TRBD1 (6 bases). Germline lookup yields CDR1 LNHNV and CDR2 YYDKDF (reference sequence). This CDR3 is 16 amino acids long. V lost 3 bases and J lost 5, with 16 bases in between. In DNA form, the CDR3 reads TGTGCCACCAGCAGGGACAGCCTCGAGGCAACCGGGGAGCTGTTTTTT. It specifies CATSRDSLEATGELFF.

The chain uses TRBV5-4 and TRBJ2-7, with 8 bases identical to TRBD1. The germline V gene encodes CDR1 SGHNT and CDR2 YYREEE (reference sequence). The junction had 15 bases not matched to a gene; V was cut back by 4 bases and J by 6 bases. The CDR3 covers 16 residues. In DNA form, the CDR3 reads TGTGCCAGCAGCCCGTCCAGGACAGGGAAGTGGGCCGAGCAGTACTTC. Residues: CASSPSRTGKWAEQYF.

The V and J genes are TRBV5-6 and TRBJ1-6; 7 bases are a match to TRBD1. Germline loops: CDR1 SGHDT, CDR2 YYEEEE. The CDR3 runs 16 residues. After removal of 3 bases from V and 6 bases from J, the junction contained 9 bases not matched to a gene. CDR3 sequence reads: CASSSPGTAINSPLHF. CDR3 nucleotides: TGTGCCAGCAGCTCGCCCGGGACAGCAATTAATTCACCCCTCCACTTT.

This rearrangement joins TRBV7-9 to TRBJ2-3; the match to TRBD1 covers 7 bases. V dropped 5 bases and J dropped 3; count of bases not matched to a gene: 11. CDR1 and CDR2 from the germline V gene are SEHNR and FQNEAQ (reference sequence). The CDR3 covers 16 residues. CDR3 protein: CASSTSDRAWTDTQYF. CDR3 bases: TGTGCCAGCAGCACCTCCGACAGGGCCTGGACAGATACGCAGTATTTT. The variable domain in full, completed from reference TRBV7-9 and TRBJ2-3, reads DTGVSQNPRHKITKRGQNVTFRCDPISEHNRLYWYRQTLGQGPEFLTYFQNEAQLEKSRLLSDRFSAERPKGSFSTLEIQRTEQGDSAMYLCASSTSDRAWTDTQYFGPGTRLTVL.

The chain employs TRBV28 and TRBJ1-5; 11 bases agree with TRBD1. V gave up 6 bases and J gave up 7 bases; unmatched junction bases: 11. The CDR3 contains 16 residues. Germline V gene data show CDR1 as MDHEN and CDR2 as SYDVKM. The CDR3 loop reads CASSLPGTGGSQPQHF. The CDR3 coding sequence is TGTGCCAGCAGCCTACCTGGGACAGGGGGATCGCAGCCCCAGCATTTT.

In this sample, this clone turned up a few times. The chain carries TRBV18 and TRBJ1-3; D possibly corresponds to TRBD1 (5 bases). Per germline, CDR1 KGHSH and CDR2 LQKENI. V lost 4 bases to trimming and J lost 0 bases, with 13 bases between them. This CDR3 comprises 16 residues. The CDR3 reads CASSLRQLNSGNTIYF. The CDR3 nucleotides are TGTGCCAGCTCACTCCGACAGCTAAACTCTGGAAACACCATATATTTT.

This clone appeared a few times. This chain connects TRBV5-4 to TRBJ2-5, with 9 bases identical to TRBD1. The DNA end is more similar to TRBJ2-7, so the J call may be wrong. CDR1 and CDR2 (germline): SGHNT, YYREEE (reference sequence). The CDR3 sequence is 15 residues long. This CDR3 reads CASSLGGDRDDEQYF. DNA of the CDR3: TGTGCCAGCAGCTTGGGGGGGGACAGGGACGACGAGCAGTACTTC.

The chain links TRBV25-1 to TRBJ1-2; a possible D gene is TRBD1 (6 bases). Germline loops: CDR1 MGHDK, CDR2 SYGVNS. V gave up 2 bases and J gave up 3 bases, with 13 bases separating them. This CDR3 has 15 residues. This chain's CDR3 is CASSETGGAHYGYTF. CDR3 coding DNA: TGTGCCAGCAGTGAAACCGGGGGGGCTCACTATGGCTACACCTTC.

The V call is TRBV4-2, the J call TRBJ1-2; D uncertain. Germline V CDR1 and CDR2: LGHNA, YNFKEQ. This CDR3 comprises 14 residues. V lost 0 bases and J lost 2, with 7 bases in between. CDR3 in DNA: TGTGCCAGCAGCCAAGACGAACAGAACTATGGCTACACCTTC. Protein sequence: CASSQDEQNYGYTF.

The chain joins TRBV4-2 to TRBJ1-5; 10 bases line up with TRBD1. Germline V gives CDR1 LGHNA, CDR2 YNFKEQ. The ends lost 3 bases at V and 6 bases at J; junction bases unmatched: 14. The CDR3 extends over 18 amino acids. CDR3 nucleotide sequence: TGTGCCAGCAGCCAGCCACATCAGGGACAGGGGATTTTTCAGCCCCAGCATTTT. It is translated as CASSQPHQGQGIFQPQHF.

This sequence joins TRBV6-1 and TRBJ2-6; TRBD1 might be the D (6 bases). This CDR3 comprises 15 residues. V shed 4 bases and J shed 2 bases, with 9 bases lying between them. CDR1 is MNHNS, CDR2 SASEGT, per germline. The CDR3 coding sequence is TGTGCCAGCAGTGTGCACAGGGCTGGGGCCAACGTCCTGACTTTC. It specifies CASSVHRAGANVLTF.

This chain connects TRBV29-1 to TRBJ1-6; D call uncertain. The CDR3 is 15 residues long. Trimming stripped 7 bases from V and 5 bases from J, with 18 bases between. Germline V CDR1 and CDR2: SQVTM, ANQGSEA. The CDR3 nucleotides are TGCAGCGATAGTAGAGTCGGGTCACATAATTCACCCCTCCACTTT. This encodes CSDSRVGSHNSPLHF.

The chain couples TRBV6-1 to TRBJ1-2, with D uncertain. The CDR3 has 13 residues. CDR1 and CDR2 (germline): MNHNS, SASEGT. Trimming took 7 bases from V and 3 from J, leaving 12 bases between them. The CDR3 here is CASTEVEYYGYTF. For the CDR3, the DNA is TGTGCCAGCACCGAGGTTGAGTACTATGGCTACACCTTC.

As for this clone: It is likely a read error, because the conserved phenylalanine at the end of the CDR3 is missing. This chain links TRBV9 with TRBJ1-4; 7 bases are shared with TRBD1. Germline assignment: CDR1 SGDLS and CDR2 YYNGEE. The CDR3 is made up of 16 amino acids. J lost 7 bases, V lost 0 bases, and 9 bases had no gene match. This CDR3 is CASSVEPQGSSEKLFL. CDR3 DNA: TGTGCCAGCAGCGTAGAACCACAGGGGTCGTCTGAAAAACTGTTTCTT.

CDR3 sequence reads: CASSTNRDQPQHF. CDR3 bases: TGTGCCAGTAGTACGAACAGGGATCAGCCCCAGCATTTT. This rearrangement joins TRBV19 to TRBJ1-5; TRBD1 is a possible D gene (6 bases). Germline CDR1 and CDR2: LNHDA and SQIVND (reference sequence). This CDR3 has 13 amino acids. Trimming cost V 4 bases and J 5 bases, with 9 bases left between them.

V usage is TRBV2 and J usage is TRBJ2-3; maybe TRBD1 (5 bases). The V gene's germline CDR1 is SNHLY and CDR2 FYNNEI. This CDR3 has 14 amino acids. V was clipped by 3 bases and J by 6 bases, with 13 bases between them. CDR3: CASSDRASGDTQYF. In DNA form, the CDR3 reads TGTGCCAGCAGTGACAGGGCCTCCGGTGATACGCAGTATTTT.

The gene calls are TRBV7-9 and TRBJ1-1; D might be TRBD1 (6 bases). CDR1 SEHNR and CDR2 FQNEAQ come from the germline V gene (reference sequence). The CDR3 loop spans 14 amino acids. V lost 1 base and J lost 11, with 17 bases in between. CDR3 bases: TGTGCCAGCAGCTTAGACAGTGCAGGGGCGGCGGCTTTCTTT. Encoded protein: CASSLDSAGAAAFF.

This clone occurred once. The chain links TRBV7-2 to TRBJ2-7; 8 nucleotides match TRBD2. The CDR3 contains 14 residues. Germline-derived CDR1 and CDR2 are SGHTA and FQGNSA. J gave up 1 base and V 3 bases, and 2 bases lay outside the gene matches. DNA for the CDR3: TGTGCCAGCAGCTTCGGCGGGGGGTCCTACGAGCAGTACTTC. This gives the protein CASSFGGGSYEQYF.